Listed here is a single T cell receptor beta chain. V shed 6 bases and J shed 4 bases, with 10 bases lying between them. Looked up from germline, CDR1 is LGHNT and CDR2 is FRNRAP. The CDR3 is made up of 12 amino acids. This sample is part of a study of shared T cell receptors in the human thymus. TCRdb's table, derived via immunoSEQ multiplex PCR, lists solely in-frame clones and lacks some. The sample has 600,000 or so clones; about 90% are singletons. This sample was also put to use in a study of human thymus T cells. From that paper: Infants, healthy and Finnish, who were having corrective surgery for congenital heart defects served as donors. The study used thymus tissue resected during corrective heart surgery. The authors found apparently biased V and J gene usage in thymic and blood repertoires. Thymic repertoires overlap heavily among unrelated individuals, related research has reported.

This chain uses TRBV12-5 with TRBJ2-7; TRBD1 is a possible D gene (6 bases). Sequenced material: thymocytes. The sequence was collected from a boy under two years old with a congenital heart defect. CDR3 nucleotide sequence: TGTGCTAGTGGCCCCGGACAGTACGAGCAGTACTTC. As protein: CASGPGQYEQYF.